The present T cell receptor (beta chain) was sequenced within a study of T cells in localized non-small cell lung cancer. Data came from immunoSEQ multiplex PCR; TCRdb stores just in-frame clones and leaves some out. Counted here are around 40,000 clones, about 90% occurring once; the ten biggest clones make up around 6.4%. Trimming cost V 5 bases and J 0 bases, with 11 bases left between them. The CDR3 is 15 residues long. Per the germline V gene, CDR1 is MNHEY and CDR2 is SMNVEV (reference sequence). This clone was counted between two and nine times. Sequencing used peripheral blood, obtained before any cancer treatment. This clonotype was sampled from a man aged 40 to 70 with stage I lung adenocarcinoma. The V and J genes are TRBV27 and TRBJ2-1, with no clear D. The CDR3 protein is CASSPSQDSYNEQFF. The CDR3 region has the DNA TGTGCCAGCAGTCCTTCACAAGACTCCTACAATGAGCAGTTCTTC.